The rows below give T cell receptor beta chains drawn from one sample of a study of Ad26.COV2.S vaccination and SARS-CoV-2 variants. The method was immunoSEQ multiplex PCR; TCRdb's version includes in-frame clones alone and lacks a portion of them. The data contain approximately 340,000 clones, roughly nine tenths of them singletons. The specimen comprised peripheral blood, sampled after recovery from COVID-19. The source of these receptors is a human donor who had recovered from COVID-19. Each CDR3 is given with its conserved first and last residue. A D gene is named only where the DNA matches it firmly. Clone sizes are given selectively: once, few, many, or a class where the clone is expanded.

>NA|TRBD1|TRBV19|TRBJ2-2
TGTGCCAGTAGTAGTACGAAAACCATATGGGACAGGGTGATATCGTCGAACACCGGGGAGCTGTTTTTT
CASSSTKTIWDRVISSNTGELFF
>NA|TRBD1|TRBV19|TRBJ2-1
TGTGCCAGTAGTATCACTCTTCCGGGACAGGGGTTTAGGGAGGAGCAGTTCTTC
CASSITLPGQGFREEQFF
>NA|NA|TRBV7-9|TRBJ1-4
TGTGCCAGCAGCTTAGGTTCGGTCACCTCGGGGGAAAAACTGTTTTTT
CASSLGSVTSGEKLFF
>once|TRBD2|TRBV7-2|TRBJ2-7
TGTGCCAGCAGCCCGACGAGGGGCGGGGGGACGTACGAGCAGTACTTC
CASSPTRGGGTYEQYF
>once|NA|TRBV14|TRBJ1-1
TGTGCCAGCAGCCGTATCCCCGGACAGTCCCTCCCGAAGACCAACACTGAAGCTTTCTTT
CASSRIPGQSLPKTNTEAFF
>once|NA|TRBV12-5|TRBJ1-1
TGTGCTAGTGGTTTGGGACAGGTGAACACTGAAGCTTTCTTT
CASGLGQVNTEAFF
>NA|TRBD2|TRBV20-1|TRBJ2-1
TGCAGTGCTAGTCCGGTGTCGGGAGGGGAGCAGTTCTTC
CSASPVSGGEQFF
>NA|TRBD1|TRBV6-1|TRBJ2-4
TGTGCCAGCAGTGTGTTTGGTACAGGGGGTCTCTCGGGCGCCAAAAACATTCAGTACTTC
CASSVFGTGGLSGAKNIQYF
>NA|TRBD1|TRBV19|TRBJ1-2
TGTGCCAGTAGAGGGACAGGCTTCTATGGCTACACCTTC
CASRGTGFYGYTF
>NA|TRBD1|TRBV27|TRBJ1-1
TGTGCCAGCAGTCCGGGACAGGAAGACAAAGAAGCTTTCTTT
CASSPGQEDKEAFF
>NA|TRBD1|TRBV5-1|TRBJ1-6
TGCGCCAGCAGCTTACAGGGGGTGGATTCACCCCTCCACTTT
CASSLQGVDSPLHF
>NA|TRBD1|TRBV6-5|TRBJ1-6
TGTGCCAGCAGTTACGGCAGGGGGCGGGATTCACCCCTCCACTTT
CASSYGRGRDSPLHF
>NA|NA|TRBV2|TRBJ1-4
TGTGCCAGCAGCGAGGACAGAACAACTAATGAAAAACTGTTTTTT
CASSEDRTTNEKLFF
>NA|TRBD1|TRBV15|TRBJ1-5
TGTGCCACCCGGACAGGAGATCAGCCCCAGCATTTT
CATRTGDQPQHF
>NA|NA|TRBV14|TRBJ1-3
TGTGCCAGCAGGGAATCCGGCTCTGGAAACACCATATATTTT
CASRESGSGNTIYF
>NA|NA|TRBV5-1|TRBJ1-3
TGCGCCAGCAGCGTATCGAGCTCTGGAAACACCATATATTTT
CASSVSSSGNTIYF
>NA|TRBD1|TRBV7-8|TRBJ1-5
TGTGCCAGCAGCTTAGAGGACAGGGGTCTGGGTCAGCCCCAGCATTTT
CASSLEDRGLGQPQHF
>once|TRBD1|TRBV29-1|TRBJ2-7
TGCAGCGTGTACCAAACCGGGACAGGATACGAGCAGTACTTC
CSVYQTGTGYEQYF
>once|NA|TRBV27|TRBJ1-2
TGTGCCAGCAGTTTAGCCAGGGACGTGGGCTACACCTTC
CASSLARDVGYTF
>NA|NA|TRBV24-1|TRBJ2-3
TGTGCCACCAGTGACAGGGATACGCAGTATTTT
CATSDRDTQYF
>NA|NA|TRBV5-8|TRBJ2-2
TGTGCCAGCAGCTCTCGGGTGGCCGGGGAGCTGTTTTTT
CASSSRVAGELFF
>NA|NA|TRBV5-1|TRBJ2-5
TGCGCCAGCAGCTCGCCAGAGTTCGGGGGCGAAGGCGAGACCCAGTACTTC
CASSSPEFGGEGETQYF
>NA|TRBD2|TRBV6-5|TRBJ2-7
TGTGCCAGCAGCCGACCCCGGGGGGGCTCCGACGAGCAGTACTTC
CASSRPRGGSDEQYF
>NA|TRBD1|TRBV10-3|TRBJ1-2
TGTGCCATCAGTGACCCCGGGACAGGGGGATCTTTGGCACCTTTTAACTATGGCTACACCTTC
CAISDPGTGGSLAPFNYGYTF
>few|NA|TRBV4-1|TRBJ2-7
TGCGCCAGCAGCGCGCGGTACGAGCAGTACTTC
CASSARYEQYF
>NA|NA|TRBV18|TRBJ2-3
TGTGCCAGCTCCTCTCCAGGAAGATACACAGATACGCAGTATTTT
CASSSPGRYTDTQYF
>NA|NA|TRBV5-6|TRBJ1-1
TGTGCCAGCAGCTTACGGGGACGAACTACTGAAGCTTTCTTT
CASSLRGRTTEAFF
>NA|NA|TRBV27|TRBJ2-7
TGTGCCAGCAGTTTATCTTCCGGGGAGCAGTACTTC
CASSLSSGEQYF
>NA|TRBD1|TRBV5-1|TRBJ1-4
TGCGCCAGCAGGACAGGACAGGGTCGCTTTGCAACTAATGAAAAACTGTTTTTT
CASRTGQGRFATNEKLFF
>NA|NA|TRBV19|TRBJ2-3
TGTGCCAGTAGTATAGGCCAGGGGACAGATACGCAGTATTTT
CASSIGQGTDTQYF
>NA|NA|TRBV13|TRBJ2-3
TGTGCCAGCAGCCTGGGACCGTCCCCCGATACGCAGTATTTT
CASSLGPSPDTQYF
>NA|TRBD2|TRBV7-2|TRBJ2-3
TGTGCCAGCAGCTCCACGACTAGCGGGGGCACAGATACGCAGTATTTT
CASSSTTSGGTDTQYF
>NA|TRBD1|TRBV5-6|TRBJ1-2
TGTGCCAGCAGCTCACAACAGGGGTGGTATGGCTACACCTTC
CASSSQQGWYGYTF
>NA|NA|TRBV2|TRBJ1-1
TGTGCCAGCAGTGAGGGGTTGGCGGACACTGAAGCTTTCTTT
CASSEGLADTEAFF
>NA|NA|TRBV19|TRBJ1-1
TGTGCCAGTAGTAAGTCGGGTGAAGCTTTCTTT
CASSKSGEAFF
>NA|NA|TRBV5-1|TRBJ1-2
TGCGCCAGCAGCTTGGCCGGAACTTATGGCTACACCTTC
CASSLAGTYGYTF
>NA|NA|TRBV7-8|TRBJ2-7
TGTGCCAGCAGCCCTATAGCCCCCGGAGAGCAGTACTTC
CASSPIAPGEQYF
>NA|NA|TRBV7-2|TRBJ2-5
TGTGCCAGCAGCGAAAGATGGATGGTAGAGACCCAGTACTTC
CASSERWMVETQYF
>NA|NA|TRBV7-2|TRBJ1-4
TGTGCCAGCAGCTTAGGGGCTCTGAGAGTGAGTGAAAAGCTGTTTTTT
CASSLGALRVSEKLFF
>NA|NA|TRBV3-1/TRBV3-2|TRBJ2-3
TGTGCCAGCAGCCAAGGTCTTTTGGGTAACAGGGGAGGAACAGATACGCAGTATTTT
CASSQGLLGNRGGTDTQYF
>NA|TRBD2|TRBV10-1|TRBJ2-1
TGCGCCAGCAGTCCATACGACGCTAGCGGCCATGAGCAGTTCTTC
CASSPYDASGHEQFF
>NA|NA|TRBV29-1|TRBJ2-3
TGCAGCGTTGATGTGCTTCGGGACAGCACAGATACGCAGTATTTT
CSVDVLRDSTDTQYF
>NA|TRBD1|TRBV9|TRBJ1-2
TGTGCCAGCAGCGAGACAGGGGCCCGCTATGGCTACACCTTC
CASSETGARYGYTF
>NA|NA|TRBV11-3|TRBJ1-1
TGTGCCAGCAGCTTAGCCTTGAACACTGAAGCTTTCTTT
CASSLALNTEAFF
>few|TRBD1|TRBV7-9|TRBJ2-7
TGTGCCAGCAGCTCAGCCCTACAGGGGTCGCAACCTACTTTCGAGCAGTACTTC
CASSSALQGSQPTFEQYF
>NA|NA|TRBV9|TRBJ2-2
TGTGCCAGCAGGTACAGCGGGAACACCGGGGAGCTGTTTTTT
CASRYSGNTGELFF
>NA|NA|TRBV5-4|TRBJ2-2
TGTGCCAGCAGCGAAGGGACAAAGGGCGGGGAGCTGTTTTTT
CASSEGTKGGELFF
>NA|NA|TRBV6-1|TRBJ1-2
TGTGCCAGCAGTGACAGAAACAGATTTTCTAACTATGGCTACACCTTC
CASSDRNRFSNYGYTF
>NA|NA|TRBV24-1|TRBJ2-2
TGTGCCACCAGTGATCCAGGGACCGGGGAGCTGTTTTTT
CATSDPGTGELFF
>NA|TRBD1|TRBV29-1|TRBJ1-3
TGCAGCGTTGGGGACAGGGCAGTCTCTGGAAACACCATATATTTT
CSVGDRAVSGNTIYF
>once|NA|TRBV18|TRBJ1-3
TGTGCCAGCTCACCACCATCAGGGGCTGGAAACACCATATATTTT
CASSPPSGAGNTIYF
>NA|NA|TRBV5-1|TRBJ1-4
TGCGCCAGCAGAACTGGGGAGGGCACTAATGAAAAACTGTTTTTT
CASRTGEGTNEKLFF
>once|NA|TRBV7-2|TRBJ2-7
TGTGCCAGCAGGGCTGTGGGAGTCTCCGAGCAGTACTTC
CASRAVGVSEQYF
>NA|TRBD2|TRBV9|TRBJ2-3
TGTGCCAGCAGCGCGTACGCGGGGGGGACCACAGATACGCAGTATTTT
CASSAYAGGTTDTQYF
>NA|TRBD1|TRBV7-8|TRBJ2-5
TGTGCCAGCAGCTTTACCAGAGGGGGCGGAGAGACCCAGTACTTC
CASSFTRGGGETQYF
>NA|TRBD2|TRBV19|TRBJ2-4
TGTGCCAGTAGCCCGAAACTGGGAGGGGACATTCAGTACTTC
CASSPKLGGDIQYF
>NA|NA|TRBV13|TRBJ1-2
TGTGCCAGCAGCCCTGGCAGGATGGGTGGCTACACCTTC
CASSPGRMGGYTF
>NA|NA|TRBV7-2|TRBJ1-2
TGTGCCAGCAGCTTAGCCCAGCAATATGGCTACACCTTC
CASSLAQQYGYTF
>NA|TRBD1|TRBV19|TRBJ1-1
TGTGCCAGTATAGGGACAGGGGCGCGTATGAACACTGAAGCTTTCTTT
CASIGTGARMNTEAFF
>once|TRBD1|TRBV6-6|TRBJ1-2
TGTGCCAGCAGGGCCGGACAGGGGGACTATGGCTACACCTTC
CASRAGQGDYGYTF